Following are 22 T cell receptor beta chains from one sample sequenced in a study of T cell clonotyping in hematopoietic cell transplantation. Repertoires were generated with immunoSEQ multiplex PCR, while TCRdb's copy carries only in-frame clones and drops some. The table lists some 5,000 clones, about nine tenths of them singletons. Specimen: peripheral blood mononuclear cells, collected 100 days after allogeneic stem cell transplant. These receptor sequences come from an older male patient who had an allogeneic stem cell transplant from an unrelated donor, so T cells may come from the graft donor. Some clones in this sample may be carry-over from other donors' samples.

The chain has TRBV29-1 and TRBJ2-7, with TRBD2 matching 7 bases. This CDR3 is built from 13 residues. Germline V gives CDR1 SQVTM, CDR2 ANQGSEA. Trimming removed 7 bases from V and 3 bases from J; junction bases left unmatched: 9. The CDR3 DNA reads TGCAGCGCCGGGGACGGGGAGGGCTACGAGCAGTACTTC. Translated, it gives CSAGDGEGYEQYF.

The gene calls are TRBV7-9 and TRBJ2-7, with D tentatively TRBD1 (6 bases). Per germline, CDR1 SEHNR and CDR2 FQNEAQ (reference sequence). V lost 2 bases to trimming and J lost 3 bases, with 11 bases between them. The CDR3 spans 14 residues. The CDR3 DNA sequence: TGTGCCAGCAGCTTAACAGGGATTAACTACGAGCAGTACTTC. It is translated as CASSLTGINYEQYF.

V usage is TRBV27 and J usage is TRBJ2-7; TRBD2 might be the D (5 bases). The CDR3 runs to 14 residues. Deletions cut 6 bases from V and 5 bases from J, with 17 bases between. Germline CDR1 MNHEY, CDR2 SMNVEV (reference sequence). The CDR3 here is CASSTTLDGNEQYF. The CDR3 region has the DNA TGTGCCAGCAGCACGACACTAGACGGGAACGAGCAGTACTTC.

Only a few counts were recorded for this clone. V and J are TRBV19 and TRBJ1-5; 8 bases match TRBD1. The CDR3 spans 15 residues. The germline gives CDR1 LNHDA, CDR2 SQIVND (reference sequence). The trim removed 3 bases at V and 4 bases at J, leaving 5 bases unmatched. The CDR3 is CASSISQGANQPQHF. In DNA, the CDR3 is TGTGCCAGTAGTATCAGCCAGGGGGCAAATCAGCCCCAGCATTTT. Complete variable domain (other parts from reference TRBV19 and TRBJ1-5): DGGITQSPKYLFRKEGQNVTLSCEQNLNHDAMYWYRQDPGQGLRLIYYSQIVNDFQKGDIAEGYSVSREKKESFPLTVTSAQKNPTAFYLCASSISQGANQPQHFGDGTRLSIL.

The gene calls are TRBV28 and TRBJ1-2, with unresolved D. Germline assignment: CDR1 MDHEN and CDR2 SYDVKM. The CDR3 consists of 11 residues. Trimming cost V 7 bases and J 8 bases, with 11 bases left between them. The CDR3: CASIRVRGYTF. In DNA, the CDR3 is TGTGCCAGCATACGGGTGAGGGGCTACACCTTC.

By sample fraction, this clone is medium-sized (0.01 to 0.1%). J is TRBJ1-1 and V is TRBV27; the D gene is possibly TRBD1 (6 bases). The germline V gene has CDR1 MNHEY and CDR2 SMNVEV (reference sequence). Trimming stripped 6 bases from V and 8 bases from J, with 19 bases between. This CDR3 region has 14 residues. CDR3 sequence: CASRRLTGTPEAFF. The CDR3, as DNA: TGTGCCAGCAGACGATTGACAGGTACCCCCGAAGCTTTCTTT.

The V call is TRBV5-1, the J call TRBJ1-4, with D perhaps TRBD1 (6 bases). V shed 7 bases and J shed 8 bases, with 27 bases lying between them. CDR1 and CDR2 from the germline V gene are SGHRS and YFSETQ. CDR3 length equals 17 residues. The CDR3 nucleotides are TGCGCCAGCGGCAGGGGAACAGGGAGAAACAACGGGGAAAAACTGTTTTTT. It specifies CASGRGTGRNNGEKLFF.

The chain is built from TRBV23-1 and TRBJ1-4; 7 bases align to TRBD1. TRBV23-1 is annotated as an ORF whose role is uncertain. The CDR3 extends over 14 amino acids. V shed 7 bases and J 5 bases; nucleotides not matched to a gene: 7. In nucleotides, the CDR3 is TGCGCCAGCACCCCCGGCAGGGGGAATGAAAAACTGTTTTTT. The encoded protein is CASTPGRGNEKLFF.

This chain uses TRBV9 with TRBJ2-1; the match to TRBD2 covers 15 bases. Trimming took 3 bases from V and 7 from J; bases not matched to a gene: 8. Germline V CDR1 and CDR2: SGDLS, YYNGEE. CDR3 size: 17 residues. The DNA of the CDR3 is TGTGCCAGCAGCGCGTTACCGGGACTAGCGGGAGGTAATGAGCAGTTCTTC. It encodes CASSALPGLAGGNEQFF. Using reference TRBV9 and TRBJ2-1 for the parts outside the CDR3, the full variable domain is DSGVTQTPKHLITATGQRVTLRCSPRSGDLSVYWYQQSLDQGLQFLIQYYNGEERAKGNILERFSAQQFPDLHSELNLSSLELGDSALYFCASSALPGLAGGNEQFFGPGTRLTVL.

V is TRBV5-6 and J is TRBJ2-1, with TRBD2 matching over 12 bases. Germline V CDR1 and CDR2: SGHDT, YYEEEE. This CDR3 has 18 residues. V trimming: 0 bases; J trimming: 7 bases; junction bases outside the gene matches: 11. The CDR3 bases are TGTGCCAGCAGCTTGGGTGCTAGCGGGAGGGGGGGACCAAATGAGCAGTTCTTC. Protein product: CASSLGASGRGGPNEQFF.

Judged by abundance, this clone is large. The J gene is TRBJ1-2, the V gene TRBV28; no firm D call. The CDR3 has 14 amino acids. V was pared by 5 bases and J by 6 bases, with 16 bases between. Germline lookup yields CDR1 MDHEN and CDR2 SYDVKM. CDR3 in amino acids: CASSLLQEVDGYTF. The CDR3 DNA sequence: TGTGCCAGCAGTCTCCTCCAGGAGGTAGATGGCTACACCTTC.

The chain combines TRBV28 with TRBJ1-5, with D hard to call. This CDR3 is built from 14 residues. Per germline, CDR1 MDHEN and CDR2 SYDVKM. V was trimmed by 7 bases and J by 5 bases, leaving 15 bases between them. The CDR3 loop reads CASTLASRDQPQHF. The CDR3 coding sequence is TGTGCCAGCACCCTGGCTTCTCGGGATCAGCCCCAGCATTTT.

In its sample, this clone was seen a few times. The CDR3 DNA sequence: TGCGCCAGCAGCCAGTATATTAGCGGGAGTTTCGACGAGCAGTACTTC. This encodes CASSQYISGSFDEQYF. This chain joins TRBV4-1 and TRBJ2-7; the match to TRBD2 covers 9 bases. Germline CDR1 MGHRA, CDR2 YSYEKL. With 3 bases clipped from V and 5 bases from J, the junction kept 11 bases outside the gene matches. The CDR3 runs 16 residues.

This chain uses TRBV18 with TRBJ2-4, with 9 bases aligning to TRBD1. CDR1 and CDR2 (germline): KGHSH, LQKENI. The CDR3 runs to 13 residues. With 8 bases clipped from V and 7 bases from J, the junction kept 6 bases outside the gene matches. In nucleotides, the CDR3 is TGTGCCAGCACTCGGGACAGGGTCAACATTCAGTACTTC. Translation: CASTRDRVNIQYF.

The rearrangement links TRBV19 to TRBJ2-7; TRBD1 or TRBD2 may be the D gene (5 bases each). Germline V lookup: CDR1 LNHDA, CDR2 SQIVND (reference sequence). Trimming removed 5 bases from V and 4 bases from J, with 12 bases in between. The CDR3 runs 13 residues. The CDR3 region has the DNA TGTGCCAGTAGTGAGGGGAGAGGATACGAGCAGTACTTC. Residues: CASSEGRGYEQYF.

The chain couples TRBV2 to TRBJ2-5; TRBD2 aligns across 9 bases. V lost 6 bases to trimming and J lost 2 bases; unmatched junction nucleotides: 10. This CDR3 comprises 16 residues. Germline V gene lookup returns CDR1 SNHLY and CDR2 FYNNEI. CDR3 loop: CASSALGLAYQETQYF. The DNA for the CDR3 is TGTGCCAGCAGCGCCCTGGGACTAGCCTATCAAGAGACCCAGTACTTC.

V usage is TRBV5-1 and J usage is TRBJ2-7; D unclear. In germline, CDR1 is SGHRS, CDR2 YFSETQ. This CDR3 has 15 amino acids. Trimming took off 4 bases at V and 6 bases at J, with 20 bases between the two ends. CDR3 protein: CASSLASSPRIEQYF. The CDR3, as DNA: TGCGCCAGCAGCCTGGCGTCAAGCCCCAGGATCGAGCAGTACTTC.

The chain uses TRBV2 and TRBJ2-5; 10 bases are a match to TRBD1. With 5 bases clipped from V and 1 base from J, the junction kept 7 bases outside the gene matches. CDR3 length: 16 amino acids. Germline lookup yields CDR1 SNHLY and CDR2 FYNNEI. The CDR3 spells CASSIDRGRLQETQYF. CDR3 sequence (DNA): TGTGCCAGCAGTATAGACAGGGGGCGCCTCCAAGAGACCCAGTACTTC.

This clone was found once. The CDR3 DNA follows: TGCAGCGTTGAAGATTTCGATGAGCAGTTCTTC. As protein: CSVEDFDEQFF. This chain joins TRBV29-1 and TRBJ2-1; D not resolved. This CDR3 spans 11 amino acids. Germline-derived CDR1 and CDR2 are SQVTM and ANQGSEA. Trimming shortened V by 0 bases and J by 8 bases, and 5 bases separated the two germline ends.

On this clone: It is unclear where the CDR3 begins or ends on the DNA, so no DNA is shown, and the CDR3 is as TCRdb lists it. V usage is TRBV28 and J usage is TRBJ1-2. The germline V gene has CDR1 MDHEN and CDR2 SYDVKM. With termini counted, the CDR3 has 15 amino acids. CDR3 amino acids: CASSSVRGGPGGYTF.

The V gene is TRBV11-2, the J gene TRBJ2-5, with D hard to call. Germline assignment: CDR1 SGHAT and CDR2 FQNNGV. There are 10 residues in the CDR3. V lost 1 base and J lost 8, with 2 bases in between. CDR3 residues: CASSLVTQYF. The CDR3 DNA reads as TGTGCCAGCAGCTTAGTCACCCAGTACTTC.

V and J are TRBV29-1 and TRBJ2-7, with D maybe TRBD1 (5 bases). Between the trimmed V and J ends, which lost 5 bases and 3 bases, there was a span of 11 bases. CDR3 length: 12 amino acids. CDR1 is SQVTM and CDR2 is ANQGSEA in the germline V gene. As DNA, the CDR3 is TGCAGCGTTTTACGAGACAGCTACGAGCAGTACTTC. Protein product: CSVLRDSYEQYF.